These 25 T cell receptor beta chains share one sample of origin, sequenced in a study of beta chain features in type 1 diabetes. As every portion of the isolated RNA was reverse transcribed, the sequencing read expressed TCRB transcripts. The method was immunoSEQ multiplex PCR; TCRdb's version includes in-frame clones alone and lacks a portion of them. The sample consists of about 340,000 clones, approximately 8.2% of them appearing once. Input material: central memory CD4+ T cells from blood. These receptor sequences come from a woman aged 18-30 years in good health.

The rearrangement links TRBV6-1 to TRBJ1-2; TRBD1 might be the D (6 bases). The CDR3 spans 14 residues. Germline CDR1 is MNHNS and CDR2 is SASEGT. The V end was cut by 6 bases, the J end by 3 bases, with 14 bases between. CDR3 in amino acids: CASRTQGSDYGYTF. CDR3 bases: TGTGCCAGCAGGACGCAGGGGTCGGACTATGGCTACACCTTC.

This clone was counted at least ten times. This specimen includes other DNA sequences encoding the same CDR3. The chain employs TRBV7-9 and TRBJ1-5; D is unresolved. Per germline, CDR1 SEHNR and CDR2 FQNEAQ (reference sequence). CDR3 length: 12 residues. The V end lost 2 bases, the J end lost 7 bases, and 6 bases lay between the germline ends. CDR3 residues: CASSLPHQPQHF. DNA of the CDR3: TGTGCCAGCAGCTTACCCCACCAGCCCCAGCATTTT.

The chain recombines TRBV2 with TRBJ2-1; TRBD2 agrees at 13 bases. After removal of 10 bases from V and 10 bases from J, the junction contained 13 bases not matched to a gene. The CDR3 loop spans 15 amino acids. Germline CDR1 reads SNHLY; CDR2 reads FYNNEI. CDR3 nucleotides: TGTGCCACCTCGTTACTAGCGGGAGGGGAAATCGAGCAGTTCTTC. Translation gives CATSLLAGGEIEQFF.

In its sample, this clone was seen a few times. This rearrangement joins TRBV7-9 to TRBJ2-1; 10 bases line up with TRBD1. The CDR3 is 16 amino acids. With 5 bases clipped from V and 9 bases from J, the junction kept 13 bases outside the gene matches. From germline, CDR1 is SEHNR and CDR2 FQNEAQ (reference sequence). In DNA, the CDR3 is TGTGCCAGCAGCCGCGGACAGGGAGGACAGGGGGGTGAGCAGTTCTTC. This codes for CASSRGQGGQGGEQFF.

A remark on this clone: This specimen includes other DNA sequences encoding the same CDR3. This chain links TRBV19 with TRBJ2-1; D not certain. CDR3 size: 11 residues. From germline, CDR1 is LNHDA and CDR2 SQIVND (reference sequence). V was shortened by 3 bases and J by 3 bases, with 0 bases between the two germline ends. The CDR3 sequence: CASSIYNEQFF. The CDR3 nucleotides read TGTGCCAGTAGTATCTACAATGAGCAGTTCTTC.

This chain uses TRBV6-5 with TRBJ1-2; D possibly corresponds to TRBD1 (6 bases). The CDR3 has 14 amino acids. Trimming took 2 bases from V and 4 from J, leaving 11 bases between them. CDR1 and CDR2 (germline): MNHEY, SVGAGI. This chain's CDR3 is CASSYGQGTYGYTF. The CDR3 coding sequence is TGTGCCAGCAGTTACGGCCAGGGGACCTATGGCTACACCTTC.

This clone has at least ten counts. V is TRBV7-9 and J is TRBJ2-7; no clear D. Trimming shortened V by 4 bases and J by 3 bases, and 16 bases separated the two germline ends. Germline V lookup: CDR1 SEHNR, CDR2 FQNEAQ (reference sequence). The CDR3 extends over 15 amino acids. DNA for the CDR3: TGTGCCAGCAGCTCCCAAACGTCGGTCCTCTACGAGCAGTACTTC. The encoded protein is CASSSQTSVLYEQYF.

The V call is TRBV5-8, the J call TRBJ2-6; D gene unclear. The CDR3 loop spans 15 amino acids. The V gene's germline CDR1 is SGHTS and CDR2 YDEGEE. The V and J ends lost 0 bases and 0 bases respectively, with 4 bases between them. The CDR3 region is CASSLDGSGANVLTF. CDR3 coding DNA: TGTGCCAGCAGCTTGGATGGCTCTGGGGCCAACGTCCTGACTTTC.

This clone was picked up a small number of times. The gene calls are TRBV4-1 and TRBJ2-1; D is unclear. There are 16 residues in the CDR3. Trimming took off 3 bases at V and 0 bases at J, with 12 bases between the two ends. Germline values: CDR1 MGHRA, CDR2 YSYEKL. The CDR3 DNA reads as TGCGCCAGCAGCCACGAAGGGCCCAGCTCCTACAATGAGCAGTTCTTC. Translating it yields CASSHEGPSSYNEQFF.

This clone was found a few times. The gene calls are TRBV11-3 and TRBJ2-3, with 7 bases matching TRBD2. Germline V gene lookup returns CDR1 SGHNT and CDR2 YENEEA. The V segment lost 2 bases and the J segment 1 base; nucleotides outside the gene matches: 3. CDR3 length: 15 amino acids. In DNA, the CDR3 is TGTGCCAGCAGCTTAAGCGGGACCGGCACAGATACGCAGTATTTT. It is translated as CASSLSGTGTDTQYF.

Only a few counts were recorded for this clone. The genes are TRBV5-1 and TRBJ2-7; 9 nucleotides line up with TRBD1. The V segment lost 2 bases and the J segment 7 bases; nucleotides outside the gene matches: 7. CDR1 SGHRS and CDR2 YFSETQ come from the germline V gene. CDR3 length: 14 residues. In DNA, the CDR3 is TGCGCCAGCAGCTTTCGGGGACAGGGTGAAGAGCAGTACTTC. Translating it yields CASSFRGQGEEQYF.

The chain carries TRBV10-3 and TRBJ1-5; maybe TRBD1 (5 bases). The CDR3 is made up of 13 amino acids. Germline loops: CDR1 ENHRY, CDR2 SYGVKD. With 11 bases removed from V and 8 bases from J, the gap between germline ends came to 19 bases. CDR3 sequence: CASQRGGREPQHF. The CDR3 DNA reads TGTGCCTCCCAGCGGGGGGGAAGGGAGCCCCAGCATTTT.

This clone was observed a handful of times. The rearrangement uses TRBV11-2 and TRBJ2-1, with 7 positions matching TRBD2. J lost 0 bases, V lost 5 bases, and 7 bases had no gene match. Germline V gene lookup returns CDR1 SGHAT and CDR2 FQNNGV. CDR3 length: 16 residues. CDR3 amino acids: CASSTGAGSSYNEQFF. CDR3 DNA sequence: TGTGCCAGCAGCACAGGAGCGGGGAGCTCCTACAATGAGCAGTTCTTC.

The sample holds many counts of this clone. The rearrangement uses TRBV21-1 and TRBJ1-3; the DNA was not used to check the table's D call, TRBD1. TRBV21-1 is deemed a pseudogene. There are 16 residues in the CDR3. The CDR3 region has the DNA TGTGCCAGCAGCCCAAACCGGACAACTCCAAGCCACCGGCCGTATTTT. As protein: CASSPNRTTPSHRPYF.

This chain links TRBV18 with TRBJ2-1; D is ambiguous. The CDR3 spans 15 residues. V lost 5 bases and J 2 bases, leaving 13 bases between the germline ends. The germline gives CDR1 KGHSH, CDR2 LQKENI. The CDR3 is CASSTDPKAYNEQFF. The CDR3 DNA reads as TGTGCCAGCTCAACGGACCCCAAAGCCTACAATGAGCAGTTCTTC.

This chain connects TRBV28 to TRBJ2-4, with D perhaps matching TRBD1 (6 bases). V was trimmed by 2 bases and J by 3 bases, leaving 11 bases between them. This CDR3 has 15 amino acids. Germline CDR1 and CDR2: MDHEN and SYDVKM. CDR3 sequence: CASSLGGGGKNIQYF. DNA of the CDR3: TGTGCCAGCAGTTTAGGGGGCGGAGGCAAAAACATTCAGTACTTC.

This clone appeared a few times. This chain links TRBV10-3 with TRBJ2-7; weak D call: TRBD2 (7 bases). V was clipped by 7 bases and J by 3 bases, with 13 bases between them. This CDR3 is built from 13 residues. In germline, CDR1 is ENHRY, CDR2 SYGVKD. DNA of the CDR3: TGTGCCATCAATCGGGGAGGGGGCTACGAGCAGTACTTC. This encodes CAINRGGGYEQYF.

This clone has more than one count but fewer than ten. This chain joins TRBV4-3 and TRBJ2-5; TRBD2 agrees at 8 bases. The germline gives CDR1 LGHNA, CDR2 YSLEER. There are 17 residues in the CDR3. Trimming removed 0 bases from V and 5 bases from J; junction bases left unmatched: 11. CDR3 nucleotides: TGCGCCAGCAGCCAAGATTTGGTCTCGGCTAGCGGGGAGACCCAGTACTTC. Translation: CASSQDLVSASGETQYF.

This clone was observed a handful of times. This chain connects TRBV5-1 to TRBJ1-4; D not certain. The CDR3 contains 16 residues. Trimming took off 0 bases at V and 5 bases at J, with 14 bases between the two ends. The germline V gene has CDR1 SGHRS and CDR2 YFSETQ. DNA for the CDR3: TGCGCCAGCAGCTTGGTCCCCCCCAGTTTGAATGAAAAACTGTTTTTT. Protein: CASSLVPPSLNEKLFF.

This clone has at least ten counts. The V gene is TRBV5-4, the J gene TRBJ2-6; 9 positions agree with TRBD1. With V trimmed by 4 bases and J by 2 bases, 7 bases remained unmatched. Germline-derived CDR1 and CDR2 are SGHNT and YYREEE (reference sequence). The CDR3 runs 17 residues. The CDR3 loop is CASSGGQGSTGANVLTF. CDR3 in DNA: TGTGCCAGCAGCGGGGGACAGGGATCGACTGGGGCCAACGTCCTGACTTTC. The entire variable domain, with the rest obtained from reference TRBV5-4 and TRBJ2-6, is as follows: ETGVTQSPTHLIKTRGQQVTLRCSSQSGHNTVSWYQQALGQGPQFIFQYYREEENGRGNFPPRFSGLQFPNYSSELNVNALELDDSALYLCASSGGQGSTGANVLTFGAGSRLTVL.

This clone was seen a handful of times. The gene calls are TRBV7-9 and TRBJ2-7, with D hard to call. The V and J ends lost 1 base and 0 bases respectively, with 7 bases between them. Germline V gene sequence: CDR1 SEHNR, CDR2 FQNEAQ (reference sequence). The CDR3 covers 14 residues. CDR3 bases: TGTGCCAGCAGCTTAGAGCTAACCTCCTACGAGCAGTACTTC. Amino acid sequence: CASSLELTSYEQYF.

This clone was seen at least ten times. This sequence joins TRBV7-2 and TRBJ1-1; no clear D gene. CDR1 and CDR2 (germline): SGHTA, FQGNSA. The CDR3 is made up of 13 amino acids. Deletions cut 3 bases from V and 3 bases from J, with 8 bases between. The CDR3 DNA sequence: TGTGCCAGCAGCTTGGACCCGTACACTGAAGCTTTCTTT. Its protein product is CASSLDPYTEAFF.

This clone was detected ten times or more. This chain joins TRBV2 and TRBJ1-4; 9 bases match TRBD1. Per germline, CDR1 SNHLY and CDR2 FYNNEI. The CDR3 spans 14 residues. The junction had 7 bases not matched to a gene; V was cut back by 6 bases and J by 8 bases. CDR3 residues: CASRAGTGKEKLFF. CDR3 bases: TGTGCCAGCAGGGCCGGGACAGGGAAGGAAAAACTGTTTTTT.

This clone was seen a few times. This rearrangement joins TRBV28 to TRBJ1-1; D perhaps matches TRBD1 (5 bases). The V gene's germline CDR1 is MDHEN and CDR2 SYDVKM. There are 14 residues in the CDR3. Trimming stripped 6 bases from V and 1 base from J, with 12 bases between. The CDR3 protein is CASSRGASNTEAFF. CDR3 in DNA: TGTGCCAGCAGCCGTGGGGCGTCGAACACTGAAGCTTTCTTT. Based on the CDR3 plus reference TRBV28 and TRBJ1-1, the full variable domain is DVKVTQSSRYLVKRTGEKVFLECVQDMDHENMFWYRQDPGLGLRLIYFSYDVKMKEKGDIPEGYSVSREKKERFSLILESASTNQTSMYLCASSRGASNTEAFFGQGTRLTVV.

This clone was counted a few times. The chain links TRBV7-9 to TRBJ2-1; the D gene is possibly TRBD2 (5 bases). CDR1 is SEHNR and CDR2 is FQNEAQ in the germline V gene (reference sequence). The CDR3 is 13 amino acids. The V gene lost 4 bases and the J gene lost 3 bases, with 7 bases spanning the gap. CDR3 sequence (DNA): TGTGCCAGCAGCTACCGGGACTACAATGAGCAGTTCTTC. Translation: CASSYRDYNEQFF.